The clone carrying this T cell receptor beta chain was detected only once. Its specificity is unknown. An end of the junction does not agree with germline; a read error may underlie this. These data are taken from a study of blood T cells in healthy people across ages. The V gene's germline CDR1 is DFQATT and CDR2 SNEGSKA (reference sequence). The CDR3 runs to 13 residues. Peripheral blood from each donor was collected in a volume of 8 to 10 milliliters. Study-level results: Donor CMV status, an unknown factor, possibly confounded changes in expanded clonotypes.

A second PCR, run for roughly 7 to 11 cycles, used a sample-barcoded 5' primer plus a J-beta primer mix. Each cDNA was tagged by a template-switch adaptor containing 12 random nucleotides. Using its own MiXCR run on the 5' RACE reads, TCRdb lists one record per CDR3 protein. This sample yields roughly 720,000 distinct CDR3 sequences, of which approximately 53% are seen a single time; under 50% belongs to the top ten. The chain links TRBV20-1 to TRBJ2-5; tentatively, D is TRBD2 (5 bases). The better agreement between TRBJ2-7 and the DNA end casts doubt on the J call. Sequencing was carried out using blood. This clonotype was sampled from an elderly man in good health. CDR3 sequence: CSARTASSCEQYF. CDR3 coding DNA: TGCAGTGCGAGGACTGCGAGCTCCTGCGAGCAGTACTTC.